This T cell receptor beta chain was identified in a study of beta chain features in type 1 diabetes. Germline assignment: CDR1 LNHNV and CDR2 YYDKDF (reference sequence). The CDR3 consists of 14 residues. Trimming removed 4 bases from V and 6 bases from J; junction bases left unmatched: 6. Every isolated RNA sample was fully reverse transcribed, so sequencing captured expressed TCRB transcripts. Profiling relied on immunoSEQ multiplex PCR, and the TCRdb table lists in-frame clones only, not all of them. The data hold around 250,000 clones, with around 68% observed a single time. The source of this sequence is a man aged 25 to 40 in good health. The gene calls are TRBV15 and TRBJ2-1; 7 bases agree with TRBD2. The sequenced sample consisted of naive CD4+ T cells from blood. The CDR3: CATSTGGSGNEQFF. Here the CDR3 DNA reads TGTGCCACCAGCACTGGCGGGAGTGGCAATGAGCAGTTCTTC.